The 9 T cell receptor beta chains below all came from one sample that was sequenced in a study of blood T cells in healthy people across ages. The authors ran a second PCR of 7 to 11 cycles using a sample-barcoded 5' primer and a J-beta primer mix. TCRdb called the 5' RACE reads again in MiXCR, with one record for every CDR3 protein. The data hold around 750,000 distinct CDR3 sequences, with about 55% observed a single time. Sequenced sample: blood. The receptors originated from a man older than 75 in good health.

This rearrangement joins TRBV27 to TRBJ1-2, with TRBD1 matching over 9 bases. From germline, CDR1 is MNHEY and CDR2 SMNVEV (reference sequence). This CDR3 is 14 amino acids long. J lost 7 bases, V lost 5 bases, and 8 bases had no gene match. The CDR3 reads CASSLRTGASGYTF. The CDR3 DNA sequence: TGTGCCAGCAGTCTCCGGACAGGGGCAAGTGGCTACACCTTC.

This clonotype was found a few times. This sequence joins TRBV5-1 and TRBJ2-7; TRBD2 aligns across 9 bases. The CDR3 has 15 amino acids. The V segment lost 0 bases and the J segment 3 bases; nucleotides outside the gene matches: 4. The germline gives CDR1 SGHRS, CDR2 YFSETQ. CDR3 protein: CASSLELAGLYEQYF. CDR3 sequence (DNA): TGCGCCAGCAGCTTGGAGCTAGCGGGGCTCTACGAGCAGTACTTC.

The chain carries TRBV20-1 and TRBJ1-2; D remains ambiguous. CDR3 length equals 12 residues. The ends were cut back, 1 base at V and 8 bases at J, with 11 bases in the middle. Germline V gene data show CDR1 as DFQATT and CDR2 as SNEGSKA (reference sequence). CDR3: CSARAGGSGYTF. CDR3 sequence (DNA): TGCAGTGCTAGAGCTGGCGGGTCAGGCTACACCTTC.

The chain uses TRBV27 and TRBJ1-1; tentative D call: TRBD1 (6 bases). This CDR3 spans 14 amino acids. CDR1 is MNHEY and CDR2 is SMNVEV in the germline V gene (reference sequence). V was shortened by 8 bases and J by 3 bases, with 16 bases between the two germline ends. Here the CDR3 reads CASHRSGADTEAFF. The CDR3 nucleotides are TGTGCCAGCCACCGGTCAGGGGCGGACACTGAAGCTTTCTTT.

The chain is built from TRBV20-1 and TRBJ1-1; the match to TRBD1 covers 10 bases. This CDR3 comprises 12 residues. Germline CDR1 DFQATT, CDR2 SNEGSKA (reference sequence). The CDR3 nucleotides are TGCAGGCACGGGGGACAGGGGACTGAAGCTTTCTTT. It codes for CRHGGQGTEAFF.

The V gene is TRBV6-1, the J gene TRBJ2-7; D call uncertain. The DNA end is a closer match to TRBJ2-5, so the J assignment may be wrong. CDR1 is MNHNS, CDR2 SASEGT, per germline. This CDR3 spans 13 amino acids. The CDR3 DNA reads TGTGCCAGCAAGGTAGAAGGGTGGCAGACCCAGTACTTC. Amino acid sequence: CASKVEGWQTQYF.

The rearrangement joins TRBV27 to TRBJ2-1; 9 bases fit TRBD2. The CDR3 has 14 amino acids. The ends lost 7 bases at V and 8 bases at J; junction bases unmatched: 9. The germline CDR1 and CDR2 sequences are MNHEY and SMNVEV (reference sequence). CDR3 nucleotide sequence: TGTGCCAGCAACCTTGGAGCGGGGGGTGATGAGCAGTTCTTC. It specifies CASNLGAGGDEQFF.

This clonotype was detected ten times or more. V and J are TRBV29-1 and TRBJ2-7; the match to TRBD1 covers 7 bases. CDR3 length: 17 residues. J was trimmed by 4 bases and V by 6 bases; bases with no gene match: 21. The germline gives CDR1 SQVTM, CDR2 ANQGSEA. CDR3 loop: CSVTDPSGQAQGYEQYF. CDR3 nucleotide sequence: TGCAGCGTAACTGACCCCTCTGGACAGGCACAGGGATACGAGCAGTACTTC.

The CDR3 nucleotides are TGTGCCAGCAGCAAAGGGGGCAGTGGCCAGTACTTC. It is translated as CASSKGGSGQYF. The rearrangement links TRBV21-1 to TRBJ2-5; whether TRBD1, the table's D call, matches the DNA was not checked. TRBV21-1 is assigned pseudogene status. CDR3 size: 12 residues.